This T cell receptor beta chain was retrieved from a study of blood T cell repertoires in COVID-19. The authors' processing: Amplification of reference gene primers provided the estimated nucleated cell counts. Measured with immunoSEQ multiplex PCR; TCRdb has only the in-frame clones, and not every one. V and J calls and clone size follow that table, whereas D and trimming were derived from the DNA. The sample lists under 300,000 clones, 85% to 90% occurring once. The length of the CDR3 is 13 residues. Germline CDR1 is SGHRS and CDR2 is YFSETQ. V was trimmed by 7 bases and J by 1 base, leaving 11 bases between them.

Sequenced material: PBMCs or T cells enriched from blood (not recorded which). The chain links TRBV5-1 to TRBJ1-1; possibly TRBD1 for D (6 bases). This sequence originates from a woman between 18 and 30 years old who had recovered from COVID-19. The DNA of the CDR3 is TGCGCCAGCTGTCGACAGGAGAACACTGAAGCTTTCTTT. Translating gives CASCRQENTEAFF.